This T cell receptor beta chain was recorded in a study of technical replicates of blood from several donors. TCRdb's copy holds only in-frame clones and misses some; the assay was immunoSEQ multiplex PCR. The table lists about 81,000 clones, roughly four fifths of them singletons, with 3% to 4.5% in the top ten. V gave up 5 bases and J gave up 3 bases; unmatched junction bases: 3. Germline CDR1 is LNHDA and CDR2 is SQIVND (reference sequence). The CDR3 is 13 residues long. The sequence came from a human donor in good health. Some clones in this sample may be carry-over from other donors' samples. The sample comprised PBMCs. This chain links TRBV19 with TRBJ2-7, with 8 bases identical to TRBD1. CDR3 protein: CASSATGGYEQYF. CDR3 nucleotide sequence: TGTGCCAGTAGTGCAACAGGGGGCTACGAGCAGTACTTC.